Detailed here is one TCR beta chain. The clone's antigen remains unknown. Base qualities are not at hand, and no much larger clone is one base apart. These data originate in a study of T-cell reconstitution after alpha-beta-depleted transplantation in children (dated by TCRdb to about 2016). Regarding the research as a whole: Using TCR repertoire profiling, the study followed T-cell immune reconstitution in a quantitative way in children after TCRalphabeta/CD19-depleted allogeneic hematopoietic cell transplantation.

Libraries came from PCR. The instrument given in TCRdb is Illumina HiSeq 2500. Molecular barcoding was employed in the preparation of TCR libraries, with unique molecular identifiers being used to normalize TCRbeta repertoire quantification. In TCRdb, the public reads were trimmed at Q25 with fastp and aligned with MiXCR, with productive beta chains retained. Duplicate CDR3 protein sequences are folded into a single record with the most common DNA and genes. The sample includes about 540,000 distinct CDR3 sequences, with about 16% observed a single time. The ten most abundant clones make up less than 4% of the sample. V is reduced by 8 bases and J by 0 bases, leaving a spacing of 20 bases between them. The CDR3 starts with the cysteine, ends with the phenylalanine, and has 15 residues. CDR3 DNA only is kept here, 45 bases in frame from base 1. The germline V gene (reference sequence) provides CDR1 GTSNPN and CDR2 SVGIG.

This receptor was taken from a human donor who donated a stem cell graft to a child with acute lymphoblastic leukemia. Recombination linked TRBV30 to TRBJ2-7; the D gene may be TRBD1 or TRBD2, since each aligns over 5 bases. The sample here was PBMCs from the stem cell graft donor, taken from the stem cell graft. The nucleotide sequence reads as follows: TGTGCCCGAGGGGCGTGGCGGGCGAGCTCCTACGAGCAGTACTTC. The encoded protein is CARGAWRASSYEQYF.